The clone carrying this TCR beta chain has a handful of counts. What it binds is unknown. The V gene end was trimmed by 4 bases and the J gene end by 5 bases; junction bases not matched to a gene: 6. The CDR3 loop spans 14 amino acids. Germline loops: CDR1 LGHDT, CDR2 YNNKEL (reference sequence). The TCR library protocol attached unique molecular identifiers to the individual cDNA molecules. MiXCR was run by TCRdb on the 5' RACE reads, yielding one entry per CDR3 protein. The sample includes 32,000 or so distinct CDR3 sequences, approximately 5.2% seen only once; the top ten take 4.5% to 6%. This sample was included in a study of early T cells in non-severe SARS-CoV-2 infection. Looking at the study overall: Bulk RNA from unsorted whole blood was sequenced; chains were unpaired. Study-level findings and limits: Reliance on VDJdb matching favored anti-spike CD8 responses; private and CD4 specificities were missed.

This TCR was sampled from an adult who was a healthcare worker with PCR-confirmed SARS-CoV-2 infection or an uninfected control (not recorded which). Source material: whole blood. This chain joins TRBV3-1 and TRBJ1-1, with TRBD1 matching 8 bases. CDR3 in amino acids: CASSRPDRATEAFF. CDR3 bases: TGTGCCAGCAGCCGACCGGACAGGGCAACTGAAGCTTTCTTT.